These 2 T cell receptor beta chains share one sample of origin, sequenced in a study of a mutant IDH1 vaccine in newly diagnosed glioma. No antigen is known for these receptors. This sample's time point: week 5, during vaccination. Doses consisted of 300 ug of mutant IDH1 20-mer peptide each, paired with topical imiquimod. Clones were read by immunoSEQ multiplex PCR, and TCRdb kept only the in-frame ones, dropping some. The sample has 39,000 or so clones, approximately 78% seen once. The sample in question was PBMCs, obtained from a glioma patient whose treatment included an IDH1 peptide vaccine. The receptors stem from a man aged 40-50 years with glioma.

This chain links TRBV5-1 with TRBJ1-6, with 7 bases fitting TRBD1. Germline trimming cut 4 bases from V and 2 bases from J; bases unmatched to any gene: 3. This CDR3 comprises 15 residues. Germline CDR1 reads SGHRS; CDR2 reads YFSETQ. CDR3 sequence: CASSPQGTYNSPLHF. The CDR3 DNA reads TGCGCCAGCAGCCCACAGGGGACCTATAATTCACCCCTCCACTTT.

This chain uses TRBV30 with TRBJ2-1, with D maybe TRBD2 (6 bases). V lost 4 bases and J lost 5, with 15 bases in between. CDR3 size: 14 residues. Germline CDR1 reads GTSNPN; CDR2 reads SVGIG (reference sequence). CDR3 protein: CAWTHHGGDNEQFF. Written as DNA, the CDR3 is TGTGCCTGGACTCACCACGGGGGAGACAATGAGCAGTTCTTC.